The T cell receptor beta chain described here comes from a study of cytomegalovirus exposure and HLA in healthy donors. The CDR3 length is 15 residues. Germline-derived CDR1 and CDR2 are MNHNY and SVGAGI (reference sequence). The ends lost 2 bases at V and 6 bases at J; junction bases unmatched: 7. This PCR relied on a set of 60 Vbeta primers and 13 Jbeta primers. The table came from immunoSEQ multiplex PCR; TCRdb's copy has only in-frame clones and leaves some out. The sample contains under 200,000 clones, roughly 80% of which appear only once. The sequence was obtained from a human donor in good health. The gene calls are TRBV6-6 and TRBJ1-5; 7 bases line up with TRBD1. The sample consisted of PBMCs. Here the CDR3 reads CASSYRQGEGQPQHF. The CDR3 DNA reads as TGTGCCAGCAGTTACCGACAGGGCGAGGGTCAGCCCCAGCATTTT.